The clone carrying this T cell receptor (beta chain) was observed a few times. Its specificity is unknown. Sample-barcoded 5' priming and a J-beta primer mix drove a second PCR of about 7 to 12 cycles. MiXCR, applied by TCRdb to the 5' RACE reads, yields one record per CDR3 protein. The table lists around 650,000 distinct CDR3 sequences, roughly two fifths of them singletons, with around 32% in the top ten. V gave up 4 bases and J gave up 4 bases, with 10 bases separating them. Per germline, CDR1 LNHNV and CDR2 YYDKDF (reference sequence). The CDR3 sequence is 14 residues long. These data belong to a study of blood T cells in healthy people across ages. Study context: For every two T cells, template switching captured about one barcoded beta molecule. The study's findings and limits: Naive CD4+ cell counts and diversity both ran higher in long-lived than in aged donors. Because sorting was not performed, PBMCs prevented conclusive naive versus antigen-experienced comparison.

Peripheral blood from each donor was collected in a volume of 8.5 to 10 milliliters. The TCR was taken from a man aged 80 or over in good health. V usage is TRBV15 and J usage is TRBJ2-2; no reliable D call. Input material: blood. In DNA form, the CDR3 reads TGTGCCACCAGCAACGTAGGCGGCACCGGGGAGCTGTTTTTT. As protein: CATSNVGGTGELFF. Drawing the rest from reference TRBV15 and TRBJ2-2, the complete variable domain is DAMVIQNPRYQVTQFGKPVTLSCSQTLNHNVMYWYQQKSSQAPKLLFHYYDKDFNNEADTPDNFQSRRPNTSFCFLDIRSPGLGDTAMYLCATSNVGGTGELFFGEGSRLTVL.